The 26 T cell receptor beta chains reported below all come from one sample, sequenced in a study of CD8+ T cells in alopecia areata. The treatment here: oral pan-JAK inhibitor, 5-10 mg twice daily. Isolated RNA was reverse transcribed into cDNA used as the sequencing template. Clones were sequenced by immunoSEQ multiplex PCR, and TCRdb holds only the in-frame ones, with some missing. The sample contains hundreds of thousands of clones, roughly 64% of which appear only once. This sample comprised CD4+ T cells sorted from blood, obtained at week 24, from a patient treated with tofacitinib. Every receptor here comes from a human donor with alopecia areata.

CDR3 sequence reads: CAWSVTVEQYF. In DNA form, the CDR3 reads TGTGCCTGGAGTGTAACCGTCGAGCAGTACTTC. The rearrangement uses TRBV30 and TRBJ2-7; the D is unclear. V lost 0 bases and J 6 bases, leaving 6 bases between the germline ends. This CDR3 spans 11 amino acids. The V gene's germline CDR1 is GTSNPN and CDR2 SVGIG (reference sequence). The full variable domain, completed using reference TRBV30 and TRBJ2-7, is SQTIHQWPATLVQPVGSPLSLECTVEGTSNPNLYWYRQAAGRGLQLLFYSVGIGQISSEVPQNLSASRPQDRQFILSSKKLLLSDSGFYLCAWSVTVEQYFGPGTRLTVT.

The chain is built from TRBV6-1 and TRBJ1-1; D is possibly TRBD1 (5 bases). The CDR3 extends over 13 amino acids. V shed 10 bases and J shed 5 bases, with 17 bases lying between them. Germline values: CDR1 MNHNS, CDR2 SASEGT. The CDR3 nucleotides are TGTGCCATCCAACAGGTAAAGGGGACTGAAGCTTTCTTT. This codes for CAIQQVKGTEAFF.

The table lists this clone with a few counts. The J gene is TRBJ2-3, the V gene TRBV7-2, with TRBD1 matching 7 bases. CDR1 SGHTA and CDR2 FQGNSA come from the germline V gene. Trimming removed 7 bases from V and 2 bases from J; junction bases left unmatched: 6. This CDR3 comprises 14 residues. CDR3 region: CASTQRGHTDTQYF. The CDR3 region has the DNA TGTGCCAGCACCCAAAGGGGGCACACAGATACGCAGTATTTT.

The table lists this clone with a few counts. This chain uses TRBV28 with TRBJ2-5, with TRBD2 identical over 8 bases. Germline CDR1 MDHEN, CDR2 SYDVKM. V was pared by 7 bases and J by 4 bases, with 2 bases of the junction left unmatched. This CDR3 spans 12 amino acids. For the CDR3, the DNA is TGTGCCAGCACCAGCGGGGGAGAGACCCAGTACTTC. This encodes CASTSGGETQYF.

The gene calls are TRBV6-5 and TRBJ1-4; 7 bases fit TRBD1. Germline CDR1 is MNHEY and CDR2 is SVGAGI. The CDR3 consists of 14 residues. V shed 6 bases, J shed 8 bases, and the junction held 9 bases outside the gene matches. The CDR3 nucleotides are TGTGCCAGCAGCAGGGGGGTTGCGGGGGAAAAACTGTTTTTT. Its translation: CASSRGVAGEKLFF.

This chain joins TRBV29-1 and TRBJ2-7, with 8 bases fitting TRBD1. The CDR3 covers 13 residues. The V and J ends lost 6 bases and 5 bases, in that order; junction bases with no gene match: 9. Germline loops: CDR1 SQVTM, CDR2 ANQGSEA. The CDR3 is CSVDRGSTDEQYF. The CDR3 coding sequence is TGCAGCGTCGACAGGGGTTCAACCGACGAGCAGTACTTC.

V is TRBV30 and J is TRBJ2-3, with 8 nucleotides matching TRBD2. CDR3 length: 15 amino acids. V shed 4 bases and J 1 base; nucleotides not matched to a gene: 7. Looked up from germline, CDR1 is GTSNPN and CDR2 is SVGIG (reference sequence). In nucleotides, the CDR3 is TGTGCCTGGACCTACGGGGGGGGCGGCACAGATACGCAGTATTTT. As protein: CAWTYGGGGTDTQYF. Drawing the rest from reference TRBV30 and TRBJ2-3, the complete variable domain is SQTIHQWPATLVQPVGSPLSLECTVEGTSNPNLYWYRQAAGRGLQLLFYSVGIGQISSEVPQNLSASRPQDRQFILSSKKLLLSDSGFYLCAWTYGGGGTDTQYFGPGTRLTVL.

This clone was observed a handful of times. J is TRBJ2-3 and V is TRBV5-6; maybe TRBD1 (5 bases). Trimming removed 6 bases from V and 0 bases from J, with 14 bases in between. CDR1 and CDR2 from the germline V gene are SGHDT and YYEEEE. CDR3 length: 15 residues. DNA for the CDR3: TGTGCCAGCACCGAGTTCCGGACAAGCACAGATACGCAGTATTTT. Its protein product is CASTEFRTSTDTQYF. Full variable domain (outside the CDR3, taken from reference TRBV5-6 and TRBJ2-3): DAGVTQSPTHLIKTRGQQVTLRCSPKSGHDTVSWYQQALGQGPQFIFQYYEEEERQRGNFPDRFSGHQFPNYSSELNVNALLLGDSALYLCASTEFRTSTDTQYFGPGTRLTVL.

This clone was found a few times. The chain employs TRBV28 and TRBJ2-2, with D unclear. Trimming took off 5 bases at V and 0 bases at J, with 7 bases between the two ends. The CDR3 covers 14 residues. Germline CDR1 MDHEN, CDR2 SYDVKM. CDR3 residues: CASSPRSNTGELFF. As DNA, the CDR3 is TGTGCCAGCAGTCCCCGATCGAACACCGGGGAGCTGTTTTTT.

Only one count was recorded for this clone. The CDR3 loop reads CAWRKEQGSLEAFF. For the CDR3, the DNA is TGTGCCTGGAGGAAAGAACAGGGTTCCCTGGAAGCTTTCTTT. The chain carries TRBV30 and TRBJ1-1; weak D call: TRBD1 (6 bases). Germline assignment: CDR1 GTSNPN and CDR2 SVGIG (reference sequence). The CDR3 length is 14 residues. The V end was cut by 3 bases, the J end by 8 bases, with 19 bases between. The variable domain in full, with the rest retrieved from reference TRBV30 and TRBJ1-1, is SQTIHQWPATLVQPVGSPLSLECTVEGTSNPNLYWYRQAAGRGLQLLFYSVGIGQISSEVPQNLSASRPQDRQFILSSKKLLLSDSGFYLCAWRKEQGSLEAFFGQGTRLTVV.

The chain couples TRBV30 to TRBJ2-2; weak D call: TRBD2 (5 bases). V lost 0 bases, J lost 13 bases, and 9 bases lay in between. The CDR3 sequence is 11 residues long. Germline CDR1 GTSNPN, CDR2 SVGIG (reference sequence). The DNA for the CDR3 is TGTGCCTGGAGTGTACGCGGGTGGCTGTTTTTT. As protein: CAWSVRGWLFF.

The chain couples TRBV4-1 to TRBJ2-5; 8 bases line up with TRBD1. Germline CDR1 and CDR2: MGHRA and YSYEKL. Germline trimming cut 1 base from V and 3 bases from J; bases unmatched to any gene: 4. The CDR3 is made up of 15 amino acids. The CDR3 is CASSQVRTGKETQYF. CDR3 coding DNA: TGCGCCAGCAGCCAAGTCAGGACAGGGAAAGAGACCCAGTACTTC.

The chain uses TRBV19 and TRBJ2-1, with D uncertain. The CDR3 is 11 residues long. The germline gives CDR1 LNHDA, CDR2 SQIVND (reference sequence). V was pared by 5 bases and J by 6 bases, with 5 bases between. The CDR3, as DNA: TGTGCCAGTAGTGTCGGCAATGAGCAGTTCTTC. It is translated as CASSVGNEQFF.

The chain uses TRBV2 and TRBJ1-1; D is possibly TRBD1 (5 bases). The V end lost 10 bases, the J end lost 7 bases, and 13 bases lay between the germline ends. The CDR3 is 11 amino acids. Germline CDR1 is SNHLY and CDR2 is FYNNEI. CDR3 nucleotide sequence: TGTGCCACCGCCCTGGACAATGAAGCTTTCTTT. Amino acids: CATALDNEAFF.

The rearrangement uses TRBV15 and TRBJ2-1; D is ambiguous. The CDR3 runs 15 residues. The germline V gene has CDR1 LNHNV and CDR2 YYDKDF (reference sequence). Between the trimmed V and J ends, which lost 0 bases and 1 base, there was a span of 7 bases. The CDR3 reads CATSRDSGSYNEQFF. CDR3 sequence (DNA): TGTGCCACCAGCAGAGATTCGGGTTCCTACAATGAGCAGTTCTTC.

This clone was picked up a small number of times. The rearrangement joins TRBV4-1 to TRBJ2-1, with 12 positions matching TRBD2. Germline CDR1 is MGHRA and CDR2 is YSYEKL. CDR3 length: 19 amino acids. The V and J ends lost 4 bases and 4 bases, in that order; junction bases with no gene match: 14. The CDR3 DNA sequence: TGCGCCAGCAGCCCCGGTCCTAGCGGGGGGGCGACCCATTACAATGAGCAGTTCTTC. This gives the protein CASSPGPSGGATHYNEQFF.

The V gene is TRBV5-4, the J gene TRBJ2-2; D is possibly TRBD1 or TRBD2 (5 bases each). The length of the CDR3 is 16 residues. Per the germline V gene, CDR1 is SGHNT and CDR2 is YYREEE (reference sequence). Trimming removed 0 bases at V and 6 bases at J, with 15 bases between. The CDR3 loop reads CASSLGQPRGSGELFF. The CDR3 nucleotides are TGTGCCAGCAGCTTGGGACAGCCAAGAGGGTCCGGGGAGCTGTTTTTT.

This chain joins TRBV2 and TRBJ2-4, with 9 bases matching TRBD2. From germline, CDR1 is SNHLY and CDR2 FYNNEI. The length of the CDR3 is 16 residues. Trimming took 2 bases from V and 1 from J; bases not matched to a gene: 3. The CDR3 DNA reads TGTGCCAGCAGTGAAACGGCGGGGGGGGCCAAAAACATTCAGTACTTC. It yields the protein CASSETAGGAKNIQYF.

This chain uses TRBV2 with TRBJ1-2, with D tentatively TRBD1 (5 bases). CDR1 SNHLY and CDR2 FYNNEI come from the germline V gene. V gave up 6 bases and J gave up 3 bases, with 17 bases separating them. The CDR3 is 15 amino acids. CDR3 bases: TGTGCCAGCAGGAATAGGGGACGGACCTACTATGGCTACACCTTC. As protein: CASRNRGRTYYGYTF. Combining the CDR3 with reference TRBV2 and TRBJ1-2 gives the whole variable domain EPEVTQTPSHQVTQMGQEVILRCVPISNHLYFYWYRQILGQKVEFLVSFYNNEISEKSEIFDDQFSVERPDGSNFTLKIRSTKLEDSAMYFCASRNRGRTYYGYTFGSGTRLTVV.

CDR3 region: CSVSPDRSFGGYTF. CDR3 coding DNA: TGCAGCGTGAGCCCCGACAGGTCTTTTGGTGGCTACACCTTC. The chain links TRBV29-1 to TRBJ1-2; D possibly corresponds to TRBD1 (6 bases). Germline V gene data show CDR1 as SQVTM and CDR2 as ANQGSEA. V was shortened by 6 bases and J by 7 bases, with 21 bases between the two germline ends. The CDR3 contains 14 residues.

The chain employs TRBV30 and TRBJ1-5, with TRBD1 identical over 9 bases. Germline assignment: CDR1 GTSNPN and CDR2 SVGIG (reference sequence). V lost 2 bases, J lost 7 bases, and 6 bases stayed unmatched. This CDR3 spans 14 amino acids. The CDR3 region is CAWSYGTGRQPQHF. In nucleotides, the CDR3 is TGTGCCTGGAGTTACGGGACAGGGAGGCAGCCCCAGCATTTT.

This chain links TRBV30 with TRBJ1-4, with a possible D match to TRBD1 (5 bases). V was trimmed by 4 bases and J by 0 bases, leaving 9 bases between them. CDR1 is GTSNPN and CDR2 is SVGIG in the germline V gene (reference sequence). This CDR3 contains 14 residues. CDR3 sequence (DNA): TGTGCCTGGAATCAGGGTGCAACTAATGAAAAACTGTTTTTT. Protein sequence: CAWNQGATNEKLFF.

The rearrangement uses TRBV7-2 and TRBJ1-2, with 8 nucleotides matching TRBD1. This CDR3 region has 16 residues. The V gene end was trimmed by 5 bases and the J gene end by 4 bases; junction bases not matched to a gene: 12. In germline, CDR1 is SGHTA, CDR2 FQGNSA. This CDR3 reads CASSLGTGGGPYGYTF. The CDR3 coding sequence is TGTGCCAGCAGCCTCGGGACAGGCGGCGGCCCCTATGGCTACACCTTC.

The chain combines TRBV5-1 with TRBJ1-2; D is ambiguous. V lost 4 bases, J lost 8 bases, and 12 bases lay in between. CDR1 is SGHRS, CDR2 YFSETQ, per germline. This CDR3 has 12 amino acids. CDR3 sequence (DNA): TGCGCCAGCAGCACCGGACGGCGAGGCTACACCTTC. This sequence encodes CASSTGRRGYTF.

This clone was counted between two and nine times. The V gene is TRBV30, the J gene TRBJ1-5, with unresolved D. CDR1 is GTSNPN and CDR2 is SVGIG in the germline V gene (reference sequence). Trimming took 2 bases from V and 5 from J, leaving 10 bases between them. The CDR3 is 13 residues long. The CDR3: CAWSIDRDQPQHF. Here the CDR3 DNA reads TGTGCCTGGAGTATCGACCGCGATCAGCCCCAGCATTTT.

The rearrangement uses TRBV7-2 and TRBJ2-1; no clear D gene. The CDR3 totals 14 residues. CDR1 and CDR2 from the germline V gene are SGHTA and FQGNSA. V shed 5 bases and J shed 9 bases, with 17 bases lying between them. CDR3 region: CASSNDPFVPEQFF. The CDR3 region has the DNA TGTGCCAGCAGCAACGATCCGTTCGTTCCTGAGCAGTTCTTC.